These 20 T cell receptor beta chains were all obtained from the same sample, sequenced in a study of OX40 agonist ivuxolimab in advanced cancers. The assay was immunoSEQ multiplex PCR, and TCRdb's table has in-frame clones only and misses some. The data contain tens of thousands of clones, around 86% of them singletons. The material sequenced was CD4+ or CD8+ T cells sorted from blood, taken in a trial of the OX40 agonist ivuxolimab. The receptors derive from an adult with an advanced solid tumor such as melanoma, head and neck, liver or kidney cancer.

This rearrangement joins TRBV28 to TRBJ2-7; D is unclear. CDR1 is MDHEN, CDR2 SYDVKM, per germline. V lost 6 bases and J lost 4, with 4 bases in between. This CDR3 spans 10 amino acids. CDR3 sequence reads: CASRGYEQYF. In DNA, the CDR3 is TGTGCCAGCAGGGGGTACGAGCAGTACTTC.

The chain employs TRBV14 and TRBJ1-1; D gene unclear. Germline CDR1 SGHDN, CDR2 FVKESK. With 2 bases removed from V and 5 bases from J, the gap between germline ends came to 6 bases. CDR3 length: 12 amino acids. This CDR3 reads CASSQIWTEAFF. CDR3 in DNA: TGTGCCAGCAGCCAAATTTGGACTGAAGCTTTCTTT. The whole variable domain, filled in from reference TRBV14 and TRBJ1-1, reads EAGVTQFPSHSVIEKGQTVTLRCDPISGHDNLYWYRRVMGKEIKFLLHFVKESKQDESGMPNNRFLAERTGGTYSTLKVQPAELEDSGVYFCASSQIWTEAFFGQGTRLTVV.

This chain joins TRBV28 and TRBJ2-4; D might be TRBD1 (6 bases). The germline gives CDR1 MDHEN, CDR2 SYDVKM. Trimming cost V 7 bases and J 5 bases, with 12 bases left between them. The CDR3 is 13 residues long. The CDR3 DNA reads TGTGCCAGCACACAGGCAGGGGAAAACATTCAGTACTTC. This encodes CASTQAGENIQYF.

This clone was found once. The chain couples TRBV19 to TRBJ1-5; TRBD1 is a possible D gene (5 bases). The V end was cut by 2 bases, the J end by 2 bases, with 13 bases between. Germline V CDR1 and CDR2: LNHDA, SQIVND (reference sequence). The CDR3 loop spans 16 amino acids. The CDR3 sequence is CASSIWKGLGNQPQHF. DNA of the CDR3: TGTGCCAGTAGTATATGGAAGGGGCTTGGCAATCAGCCCCAGCATTTT.

The gene calls are TRBV7-2 and TRBJ1-1; D is possibly TRBD1 (5 bases). Trimming pared 7 bases from V and 3 bases from J, leaving 15 bases between. Looked up from germline, CDR1 is SGHTA and CDR2 is FQGNSA. There are 14 residues in the CDR3. The CDR3 sequence is CASIRGGSDTEAFF. CDR3 sequence (DNA): TGTGCCAGCATCCGTGGGGGTTCGGACACTGAAGCTTTCTTT. Full variable domain (missing parts from reference TRBV7-2 and TRBJ1-1): GAGVSQSPSNKVTEKGKDVELRCDPISGHTALYWYRQSLGQGLEFLIYFQGNSAPDKSGLPSDRFSAERTGGSVSTLTIQRTQQEDSAVYLCASIRGGSDTEAFFGQGTRLTVV.

CDR3 in amino acids: CASSLTSNPTDTQYF. As DNA, the CDR3 is TGTGCCAGCAGCTTAACCTCAAACCCCACAGATACGCAGTATTTT. This sequence joins TRBV7-3 and TRBJ2-3; D remains ambiguous. CDR3 length equals 15 residues. V was trimmed by 0 bases and J by 2 bases, leaving 9 bases between them. The germline CDR1 and CDR2 sequences are SGHTA and FQGTGA.

CDR3 amino acids: CASSGLTNNYGYTF. CDR3 coding DNA: TGTGCCAGCAGTGGGCTCACAAATAACTATGGCTACACCTTC. The chain combines TRBV6-1 with TRBJ1-2; D gene ambiguous. The V gene's germline CDR1 is MNHNS and CDR2 SASEGT. This CDR3 contains 14 residues. V lost 4 bases, J lost 1 base, and 10 bases lay in between.

The J gene is TRBJ2-3, the V gene TRBV10-3; D is unclear. V dropped 4 bases and J dropped 2 bases, with 16 bases sitting between them. The CDR3 contains 16 residues. Germline V gene sequence: CDR1 ENHRY, CDR2 SYGVKD. Here the CDR3 DNA reads TGTGCCATCAGTGGAGCACCCTATGGGTCCACAGATACGCAGTATTTT. Its protein product is CAISGAPYGSTDTQYF.

The genes are TRBV4-2 and TRBJ1-4, with D possibly matching TRBD1 (5 bases). The germline CDR1 and CDR2 sequences are LGHNA and YNFKEQ. The CDR3 contains 16 residues. V shed 0 bases and J shed 4 bases, with 12 bases lying between them. The CDR3 reads CASSQEGADLNEKLFF. CDR3 coding DNA: TGTGCCAGCAGCCAAGAAGGGGCAGACCTTAATGAAAAACTGTTTTTT.

This CDR3 reads CASSASGNTGELFF. For the CDR3, the DNA is TGTGCCAGCAGCGCCTCAGGTAACACCGGGGAGCTGTTTTTT. The chain uses TRBV9 and TRBJ2-2; D is ambiguous. The ends were cut back, 3 bases at V and 2 bases at J, with 8 bases in the middle. CDR1 is SGDLS and CDR2 is YYNGEE in the germline V gene. CDR3 length: 14 residues.

The genes are TRBV28 and TRBJ1-2, with a possible D match to TRBD1 (6 bases). Per germline, CDR1 MDHEN and CDR2 SYDVKM. This CDR3 comprises 15 residues. V lost 7 bases and J lost 0, with 15 bases in between. The CDR3 spells CASTLGGRTNYGYTF. The CDR3 DNA sequence: TGTGCCAGCACCCTAGGGGGACGGACTAACTATGGCTACACCTTC.

The chain combines TRBV28 with TRBJ2-2; D gene uncertain. Germline V lookup: CDR1 MDHEN, CDR2 SYDVKM. The V end lost 2 bases, the J end lost 2 bases, and 6 bases lay between the germline ends. This CDR3 contains 14 residues. CDR3 region: CASSLVSNTGELFF. DNA for the CDR3: TGTGCCAGCAGTTTAGTGTCCAACACCGGGGAGCTGTTTTTT. The full variable domain, its missing parts supplied by reference TRBV28 and TRBJ2-2, is DVKVTQSSRYLVKRTGEKVFLECVQDMDHENMFWYRQDPGLGLRLIYFSYDVKMKEKGDIPEGYSVSREKKERFSLILESASTNQTSMYLCASSLVSNTGELFFGEGSRLTVL.

The V call is TRBV5-1, the J call TRBJ2-6; D unresolved. Germline V CDR1 and CDR2: SGHRS, YFSETQ. V lost 0 bases and J lost 1, with 17 bases in between. The CDR3 sequence is 19 residues long. CDR3 DNA: TGCGCCAGCAGCTTGGTGGTGGCAGGCCAAGAGTCTGGGGCCAACGTCCTGACTTTC. It translates to CASSLVVAGQESGANVLTF.

The V gene is TRBV18, the J gene TRBJ2-7; D possibly corresponds to TRBD1 (5 bases). This CDR3 comprises 12 residues. The V end was cut by 3 bases, the J end by 6 bases, with 9 bases between. From germline, CDR1 is KGHSH and CDR2 LQKENI. CDR3 in DNA: TGTGCCAGCTCACCCAGGGAAGGCGAGCAGTACTTC. Translating it yields CASSPREGEQYF.

The rearrangement links TRBV30 to TRBJ2-7, with TRBD1 as a possible D gene (5 bases). The germline CDR1 and CDR2 sequences are GTSNPN and SVGIG (reference sequence). CDR3 length: 11 residues. V lost 1 base and J lost 6, with 7 bases in between. DNA of the CDR3: TGTGCCTGGAGTGAAGGGGTCGAGCAGTACTTC. Translated, it gives CAWSEGVEQYF.

This clone was detected only once. V usage is TRBV27 and J usage is TRBJ2-6; D remains unclear. This CDR3 has 16 amino acids. The V gene's germline CDR1 is MNHEY and CDR2 SMNVEV (reference sequence). Trimming shortened V by 10 bases and J by 0 bases, and 16 bases separated the two germline ends. CDR3 amino acids: CANKRLWPSGANVLTF. The CDR3 DNA follows: TGTGCCAACAAACGGCTTTGGCCCTCTGGGGCCAACGTCCTGACTTTC.

This CDR3 reads CASSSRQGYNEQFF. CDR3 DNA: TGTGCCAGCAGCTCGCGACAGGGATACAATGAGCAGTTCTTC. The J gene is TRBJ2-1, the V gene TRBV7-3; 7 nucleotides agree with TRBD1. Trimming took 4 bases from V and 4 from J; bases not matched to a gene: 4. The CDR3 has 14 residues. CDR1 and CDR2 (germline): SGHTA, FQGTGA. The whole variable domain, remainder taken from reference TRBV7-3 and TRBJ2-1, is GAGVSQTPSNKVTEKGKYVELRCDPISGHTALYWYRQSLGQGPEFLIYFQGTGAADDSGLPNDRFFAVRPEGSVSTLKIQRTERGDSAVYLCASSSRQGYNEQFFGPGTRLTVL.

A remark on this clone: An end of the junction does not agree with germline; a read error may underlie this. The V gene is TRBV7-7, the J gene TRBJ1-5; maybe TRBD1 (6 bases). Germline-derived CDR1 and CDR2 are SSHAT and FNYEAQ (reference sequence). The CDR3 has 19 amino acids. In DNA, the CDR3 is TGTGCTAGCAGCTTAGCTGCCAAGACCGAGGGGGACAGCAATCAGCCCCAGCATTTT. Protein product: CASSLAAKTEGDSNQPQHF.

The chain has TRBV11-2 and TRBJ2-7, with D perhaps TRBD1 or TRBD2 (7 bases each). The germline V gene has CDR1 SGHAT and CDR2 FQNNGV. The CDR3 loop spans 14 amino acids. V lost 5 bases and J lost 2, with 13 bases in between. The CDR3 sequence: CASSLQGGPYEQYF. DNA for the CDR3: TGTGCCAGCAGCCTTCAGGGGGGGCCCTACGAGCAGTACTTC.

The chain joins TRBV7-3 to TRBJ1-5; TRBD1 is a possible D gene (6 bases). The germline V gene encodes CDR1 SGHTA and CDR2 FQGTGA. The CDR3 totals 15 residues. V was trimmed by 5 bases and J by 3 bases, leaving 14 bases between them. The CDR3 spells CASSNRTVNNQPQHF. The DNA for the CDR3 is TGTGCCAGCAGCAATAGGACAGTAAACAATCAGCCCCAGCATTTT.